The next 21 T cell receptor beta chains were all read from a single sample in a study of shared clonotypes between healthy human individuals. Naive-designated CD8 cells lacked CD45RO, were positively enriched for CCR7, and omitted terminally differentiated effector memory CD45RA+ cells. Sequencing was performed with immunoSEQ multiplex PCR; in TCRdb, only in-frame clones are kept and a portion is missing. The sample includes around 1.9 million clones, approximately 94% of them seen just once. Sequenced sample: naive CD8+ T cells from PBMCs. The receptors shown here come from a man younger than 35 in good health. Some clones in this sample may be carry-over from other donors' samples.

The chain links TRBV25-1 to TRBJ1-4; D may be TRBD1 (6 bases). The CDR3 loop spans 13 amino acids. Looked up from germline, CDR1 is MGHDK and CDR2 is SYGVNS. The germline V and J ends were trimmed by 5 bases and 9 bases, with 13 bases remaining between them. The CDR3 reads CASSPQQGKKLFF. For the CDR3, the DNA is TGTGCCAGCAGTCCCCAACAGGGCAAAAAACTGTTTTTT.

The chain's CDR3 is CASSLSALAGEQYF. DNA of the CDR3: TGTGCCAGCAGTTTATCTGCCCTAGCGGGTGAGCAGTACTTC. This chain links TRBV28 with TRBJ2-7; 8 positions agree with TRBD2. Germline CDR1 MDHEN, CDR2 SYDVKM. The CDR3 has 14 amino acids. V lost 1 base and J lost 7; bases outside the gene matches: 6. The variable domain in full, with the rest retrieved from reference TRBV28 and TRBJ2-7, is DVKVTQSSRYLVKRTGEKVFLECVQDMDHENMFWYRQDPGLGLRLIYFSYDVKMKEKGDIPEGYSVSREKKERFSLILESASTNQTSMYLCASSLSALAGEQYFGPGTRLTVT.

The chain uses TRBV19 and TRBJ2-5, with D possibly TRBD1 on 6 matching bases. From germline, CDR1 is LNHDA and CDR2 SQIVND (reference sequence). The CDR3 runs 15 residues. The V and J ends lost 3 bases and 5 bases respectively, with 16 bases between them. CDR3 sequence: CASSMGHQWRETQYF. The DNA of the CDR3 is TGTGCCAGTAGTATGGGACATCAGTGGAGGGAGACCCAGTACTTC.

The V call is TRBV2, the J call TRBJ2-5, with 8 bases lining up with TRBD1. V was clipped by 6 bases and J by 5 bases; unmatched bases: 14. CDR1 is SNHLY and CDR2 is FYNNEI in the germline V gene. The CDR3 runs 16 residues. The CDR3 nucleotides are TGTGCCAGCAGGAGGACAGGGCCCGATCCCTGGGAGACCCAGTACTTC. Protein sequence: CASRRTGPDPWETQYF.

V and J are TRBV6-6 and TRBJ2-2; D is uncertain. The CDR3 is 15 amino acids. CDR1 is MNHNY and CDR2 is SVGAGI in the germline V gene (reference sequence). V lost 2 bases, J lost 0 bases, and 7 bases lay in between. For the CDR3, the DNA is TGTGCCAGCAGTTACGGAGAAGCGAACACCGGGGAGCTGTTTTTT. Residues: CASSYGEANTGELFF.

V gene TRBV7-8 combines with J gene TRBJ2-5; tentatively, D is TRBD1 (5 bases). Germline assignment: CDR1 SGHVS and CDR2 FQNEAQ. The V and J ends lost 3 bases and 5 bases respectively, with 22 bases between them. The CDR3 has 17 amino acids. As DNA, the CDR3 is TGTGCCAGCAGCTTCCCCGGCCCGCAGGGTCTTGGGGAGACCCAGTACTTC. Its translation is CASSFPGPQGLGETQYF. The complete variable domain, with remaining parts taken from reference TRBV7-8 and TRBJ2-5, reads GAGVSQSPRYKVAKRGQDVALRCDPISGHVSLFWYQQALGQGPEFLTYFQNEAQLDKSGLPSDRFFAERPEGSVSTLKIQRTQQEDSAVYLCASSFPGPQGLGETQYFGPGTRLLVL.

This clone has a handful of counts. This chain uses TRBV29-1 with TRBJ1-1; 7 nucleotides align to TRBD1. There are 12 residues in the CDR3. Unmatched junction bases numbered 7, after V lost 5 bases and J lost 7 bases. CDR1 SQVTM and CDR2 ANQGSEA come from the germline V gene. CDR3 bases: TGCAGCGTTCTCCGGGACAGTTTTGAAGCTTTCTTT. It translates to CSVLRDSFEAFF. The entire variable domain, with the rest obtained from reference TRBV29-1 and TRBJ1-1, is as follows: SAVISQKPSRDICQRGTSLTIQCQVDSQVTMMFWYRQQPGQSLTLIATANQGSEATYESGFVIDKFPISRPNLTFSTLTVSNMSPEDSSIYLCSVLRDSFEAFFGQGTRLTVV.

The chain is built from TRBV11-2 and TRBJ2-1, with 11 bases lining up with TRBD2. Trimming took 4 bases from V and 7 from J; bases not matched to a gene: 3. The CDR3 covers 14 residues. Germline CDR1 and CDR2: SGHAT and FQNNGV. This chain's CDR3 is CASSWGTSGNEQFF. In DNA, the CDR3 is TGTGCCAGCAGCTGGGGGACTAGCGGTAATGAGCAGTTCTTC.

This chain uses TRBV7-2 with TRBJ1-5, with 9 bases that match TRBD1. The CDR3 sequence is 16 residues long. Germline values: CDR1 SGHTA, CDR2 FQGNSA. The junction had 9 bases not matched to a gene; V was cut back by 4 bases and J by 5 bases. CDR3 residues: CASSSSRDREDQPQHF. Here the CDR3 DNA reads TGTGCCAGCAGCTCATCCCGGGACAGGGAGGATCAGCCCCAGCATTTT.

CDR3 DNA sequence: TGTGCCAGCAGCCCACGGACTAGCGGGACTCCCTTCCACGAGCAGTACTTC. Protein product: CASSPRTSGTPFHEQYF. The genes are TRBV9 and TRBJ2-7, with 12 bases that match TRBD2. The CDR3 extends over 17 amino acids. Germline V CDR1 and CDR2: SGDLS, YYNGEE. The junction had 13 bases not matched to a gene; V was cut back by 4 bases and J by 5 bases.

In its sample, this clone was seen once. The rearrangement links TRBV2 to TRBJ1-4, with D hard to call. The CDR3 runs 13 residues. The germline V gene encodes CDR1 SNHLY and CDR2 FYNNEI. The germline V and J ends were trimmed by 3 bases and 5 bases, with 7 bases remaining between them. This CDR3 reads CASSDGVNEKLFF. The DNA for the CDR3 is TGTGCCAGCAGTGACGGGGTAAATGAAAAACTGTTTTTT.

This clone is a singleton in its sample. The chain couples TRBV4-3 to TRBJ2-2, with D tentatively TRBD2 (5 bases). The CDR3 has 16 amino acids. CDR1 is LGHNA and CDR2 is YSLEER in the germline V gene. V gave up 4 bases and J gave up 0 bases, with 12 bases separating them. The CDR3 loop is CASSPRGTTNTGELFF. As DNA, the CDR3 is TGCGCCAGCAGCCCCCGGGGAACAACGAACACCGGGGAGCTGTTTTTT.

The CDR3 DNA follows: TGCGCCAGCAGCTACGGGACTCCGAAGCTACATCGCAGCTATTCCTACGAGCAGTACTTC. Protein product: CASSYGTPKLHRSYSYEQYF. V and J are TRBV5-1 and TRBJ2-7; weak D call: TRBD2 (6 bases). The CDR3 has 20 amino acids. Trimming stripped 3 bases from V and 1 base from J, with 29 bases between. Germline CDR1 is SGHRS and CDR2 is YFSETQ.

The chain links TRBV27 to TRBJ1-5; no clear D gene. With 5 bases removed from V and 3 bases from J, the gap between germline ends came to 8 bases. CDR3 length equals 13 residues. The germline V gene has CDR1 MNHEY and CDR2 SMNVEV (reference sequence). The CDR3 sequence is CASSGRNNQPQHF. As DNA, the CDR3 is TGTGCCAGCAGTGGACGGAACAATCAGCCCCAGCATTTT.

V gene TRBV7-8 combines with J gene TRBJ1-1; D possibly corresponds to TRBD1 (5 bases). Germline CDR1 reads SGHVS; CDR2 reads FQNEAQ. The CDR3 is 15 residues long. V was pared by 3 bases and J by 0 bases, with 11 bases between. In DNA, the CDR3 is TGTGCCAGCAGCTTTACAGGCAACATGAACACTGAAGCTTTCTTT. It is translated as CASSFTGNMNTEAFF. The whole variable domain, filled in from reference TRBV7-8 and TRBJ1-1, reads GAGVSQSPRYKVAKRGQDVALRCDPISGHVSLFWYQQALGQGPEFLTYFQNEAQLDKSGLPSDRFFAERPEGSVSTLKIQRTQQEDSAVYLCASSFTGNMNTEAFFGQGTRLTVV.

This chain connects TRBV27 to TRBJ1-2; no clear D. The CDR3 covers 14 residues. Between the trimmed V and J ends, which lost 3 bases and 4 bases, there was a span of 12 bases. Germline V gene sequence: CDR1 MNHEY, CDR2 SMNVEV (reference sequence). This CDR3 is CASSFLGSSYGYTF. The DNA for the CDR3 is TGTGCCAGCAGTTTTCTGGGGAGTTCCTATGGCTACACCTTC.

The chain is built from TRBV7-8 and TRBJ1-1; D is unresolved. This CDR3 has 14 amino acids. Germline lookup yields CDR1 SGHVS and CDR2 FQNEAQ. V lost 1 base and J 4 bases, leaving 10 bases between the germline ends. The CDR3 loop reads CASSLVGSGTEAFF. The CDR3 region has the DNA TGTGCCAGCAGCTTAGTCGGCAGCGGCACTGAAGCTTTCTTT.

The rearrangement uses TRBV5-1 and TRBJ2-7; maybe TRBD1 (6 bases). In germline, CDR1 is SGHRS, CDR2 YFSETQ. Deletions cut 3 bases from V and 6 bases from J, with 25 bases between. The CDR3 contains 17 residues. The CDR3 sequence is CASSSPTLGGSPLEQYF. The CDR3 DNA reads TGCGCCAGCAGCTCCCCTACGTTAGGGGGTAGCCCCCTCGAGCAGTACTTC.

The chain recombines TRBV7-8 with TRBJ2-1, with D possibly being TRBD2 (7 bases). The V end lost 0 bases, the J end lost 10 bases, and 19 bases lay between the germline ends. This CDR3 has 16 residues. The germline V gene encodes CDR1 SGHVS and CDR2 FQNEAQ. The CDR3 is CASSLAPGGPLWEQFF. The DNA of the CDR3 is TGTGCCAGCAGCTTAGCTCCGGGGGGCCCACTATGGGAGCAGTTCTTC.

This rearrangement joins TRBV6-5 to TRBJ2-7; D gene ambiguous. The V gene lost 5 bases and the J gene lost 4 bases, with 9 bases spanning the gap. The CDR3 sequence is 12 residues long. CDR1 is MNHEY and CDR2 is SVGAGI in the germline V gene. CDR3 amino acids: CASSEDKYEQYF. In DNA form, the CDR3 reads TGTGCCAGCAGTGAAGACAAGTACGAGCAGTACTTC.

V usage is TRBV30 and J usage is TRBJ2-7, with D perhaps matching TRBD2 (6 bases). Trimming cost V 1 base and J 7 bases, with 29 bases left between them. This CDR3 region has 18 residues. Germline-derived CDR1 and CDR2 are GTSNPN and SVGIG (reference sequence). The CDR3 sequence is CAWSAQSGFWARHSEQYF. As DNA, the CDR3 is TGTGCCTGGAGTGCCCAGAGCGGGTTCTGGGCCCGACACAGTGAGCAGTACTTC.